This is a list of T cell receptor beta chains from one sample in a study of T cells in Graves' hyperthyroidism and ophthalmopathy. MiXCR, applied by TCRdb to the multiplex PCR reads, yields one record per CDR3 protein. The sample carries a few hundred thousand distinct CDR3 sequences, roughly 14% recorded once. Specimen: blood. These receptors were obtained from a woman younger than 30 with Graves' hyperthyroidism. Each CDR3 is given with its conserved first and last residue. Fields, in order: J gene, D gene, clone size, V gene, CDR3 DNA, CDR3 protein. A D gene is named only where the DNA matches it firmly. The size of a clone is reported for some rows only, either as once, few or many, or as a class for expanded clones.

J: TRBJ1-1
D: NA
size: many
V: TRBV12-3/TRBV12-4
DNA: TGTGCCAGCACCCTGGGGGTATCTGAAGCTTTCTTT
CDR3: CASTLGVSEAFF

J: TRBJ2-1
D: TRBD2
size: many
V: TRBV7-8
DNA: TGTGCCAGCAGCTTAAACCCGGGACTAGTTGATGGTGAGCAGTTCTTC
CDR3: CASSLNPGLVDGEQFF

J: TRBJ1-5
D: NA
size: NA
V: TRBV28
DNA: TGTGCCAGCAGTACCCCCGTCCACAGGGCGCCCCTTAGCAATCAGCCCCAGCATTTT
CDR3: CASSTPVHRAPLSNQPQHF

J: TRBJ1-4
D: NA
size: many
V: TRBV5-1
DNA: TGCGCCAGCAGCCCTTGGACTGCAACTAATGAAAAACTGTTTTTT
CDR3: CASSPWTATNEKLFF

J: TRBJ1-5
D: NA
size: many
V: TRBV7-2
DNA: TGTGCCAGCAGCCCCGAAAATTATCAGCCCCAGCATTTT
CDR3: CASSPENYQPQHF

J: TRBJ2-7
D: NA
size: many
V: TRBV20-1
DNA: TGCAGTGCTAGAGATATCAGTAGAGTGAACGAGCAGTACTTC
CDR3: CSARDISRVNEQYF

J: TRBJ1-2
D: NA
size: NA
V: TRBV7-9
DNA: TGTGCCAGCAGCTGGACAGATAACTATGGCTACACCTTC
CDR3: CASSWTDNYGYTF

J: TRBJ2-7
D: NA
size: NA
V: TRBV5-1
DNA: TGCGCCAGCAGCTCTGCCTCCTCCTACGAGCAGTACTTC
CDR3: CASSSASSYEQYF

J: TRBJ1-5
D: NA
size: NA
V: TRBV6-1
DNA: TGTGCCAGCAGTTCGGTCAGGGCCGATCAGCCCCAGCATTTT
CDR3: CASSSVRADQPQHF

J: TRBJ1-2
D: NA
size: many
V: TRBV11-2
DNA: TGTGCCAGCGGGGACAACTATGGCTACACCTTC
CDR3: CASGDNYGYTF

J: TRBJ2-1
D: NA
size: many
V: TRBV11-1
DNA: TGTGCCAGCAGCTTTCGTGGGAGCTCCTACAATGAGCAGTTCTTC
CDR3: CASSFRGSSYNEQFF

J: TRBJ1-1
D: NA
size: NA
V: TRBV7-8
DNA: TGTGCCAGCAGCTTAGCTGGGGGTTTGGGGGCTTTCTTT
CDR3: CASSLAGGLGAFF

J: TRBJ2-7
D: NA
size: many
V: TRBV29-1
DNA: TGCAGCGTTGGGGGCGCGGGTTTTTCCTACGAGCAGTACTTC
CDR3: CSVGGAGFSYEQYF

J: TRBJ2-7
D: NA
size: few
V: TRBV19
DNA: TGTGCCAGTAGTACTTGGACCACAGGCACCTACGAGCAGTACTTC
CDR3: CASSTWTTGTYEQYF

J: TRBJ1-6
D: TRBD1
size: NA
V: TRBV5-1
DNA: TGCGCCAGCAGCTTGGCCCCGACAGGGGATAATTCACCCCTCCACTTT
CDR3: CASSLAPTGDNSPLHF

J: TRBJ2-1
D: TRBD2
size: many
V: TRBV11-1
DNA: TGTGCCAGCAGCTCGACTAGCGGGGGGGCTCTCGACAATGAGCAGTTCTTC
CDR3: CASSSTSGGALDNEQFF